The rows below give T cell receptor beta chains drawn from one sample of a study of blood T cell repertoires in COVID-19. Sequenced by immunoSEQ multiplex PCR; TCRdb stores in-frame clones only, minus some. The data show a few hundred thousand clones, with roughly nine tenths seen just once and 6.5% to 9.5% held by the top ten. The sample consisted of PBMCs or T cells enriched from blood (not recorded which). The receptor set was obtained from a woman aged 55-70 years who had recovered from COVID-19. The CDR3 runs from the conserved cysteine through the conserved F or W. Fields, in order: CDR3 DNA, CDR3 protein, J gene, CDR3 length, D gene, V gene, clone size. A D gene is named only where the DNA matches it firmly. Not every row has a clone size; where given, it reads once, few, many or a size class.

CDR3nt: TGTGCCAGTAGTATAGGACTAGCGGGGGTAGAGACCCAGTACTTC
CDR3aa: CASSIGLAGVETQYF
j_gene: TRBJ2-5
len: 15
d_gene: TRBD2
v_gene: TRBV19
abundance: NA

CDR3nt: TGTGCCAGTGGGGGCTGGCGCGGCTCCTACGAGCAGTACTTC
CDR3aa: CASGGWRGSYEQYF
j_gene: TRBJ2-7
len: 14
d_gene: NA
v_gene: TRBV11-2
abundance: NA

CDR3nt: TGTGCCATCAGTGGAGGCGGGGGGGCGGAGACCCAGTACTTC
CDR3aa: CAISGGGGAETQYF
j_gene: TRBJ2-5
len: 14
d_gene: TRBD2
v_gene: TRBV10-3
abundance: NA

CDR3nt: TGTGCCACCAGTGCACGGACAGGGGGCGAGTTTGGTGGCTACACCTTC
CDR3aa: CATSARTGGEFGGYTF
j_gene: TRBJ1-2
len: 16
d_gene: TRBD1
v_gene: TRBV24-1
abundance: NA

CDR3nt: TGTGCCAGCAGCTTAGGCAGCTACGAGCAGTACTTC
CDR3aa: CASSLGSYEQYF
j_gene: TRBJ2-7
len: 12
d_gene: NA
v_gene: TRBV11-2
abundance: NA

CDR3nt: TGTGCCAGCAGTTACCGACTGATAAATGAGCAGTTCTTC
CDR3aa: CASSYRLINEQFF
j_gene: TRBJ2-1
len: 13
d_gene: NA
v_gene: TRBV6-6
abundance: NA

CDR3nt: TGTGCCAGCACCCAAGCGGGGGGCACGGGGGAGACCCAGTACTTC
CDR3aa: CASTQAGGTGETQYF
j_gene: TRBJ2-5
len: 15
d_gene: TRBD2
v_gene: TRBV3-1/TRBV3-2
abundance: NA

CDR3nt: TGTGCCAGCAGACGACAGGGGGCCGTTTCACCCCTCCACTTT
CDR3aa: CASRRQGAVSPLHF
j_gene: TRBJ1-6
len: 14
d_gene: TRBD1
v_gene: TRBV4-2
abundance: few

CDR3nt: TGTGCCAGCAGTTTTCGTACAGGGGGGAGAGAAGGCTACACCTTC
CDR3aa: CASSFRTGGREGYTF
j_gene: TRBJ1-2
len: 15
d_gene: TRBD1
v_gene: TRBV28
abundance: NA

CDR3nt: TGTGCCAGCAGAACAGGGAGGGGCCATCGGGCAACTAATGAAAAACTGTTTTTT
CDR3aa: CASRTGRGHRATNEKLFF
j_gene: TRBJ1-4
len: 18
d_gene: NA
v_gene: TRBV11-2
abundance: NA

CDR3nt: TGTGCCAGCAGTTACGGGGGGGACAATTCACCCCTCCACTTT
CDR3aa: CASSYGGDNSPLHF
j_gene: TRBJ1-6
len: 14
d_gene: NA
v_gene: TRBV6-5
abundance: NA

CDR3nt: TGTGCCAGCAGCTCCGGACAGGGAGGTCAGCCCCAGCATTTT
CDR3aa: CASSSGQGGQPQHF
j_gene: TRBJ1-5
len: 14
d_gene: TRBD1
v_gene: TRBV11-2
abundance: NA

CDR3nt: TGTGCCAGCCGTACGACAGCGAACACCGGGGAGCTGTTTTTT
CDR3aa: CASRTTANTGELFF
j_gene: TRBJ2-2
len: 14
d_gene: NA
v_gene: TRBV6-5
abundance: NA

CDR3nt: TGTGCCAGCCAGGGGATGGTGGATCAGCCCCAGCATTTT
CDR3aa: CASQGMVDQPQHF
j_gene: TRBJ1-5
len: 13
d_gene: NA
v_gene: TRBV10-3
abundance: once

CDR3nt: TGTGCCAGCAGCCAAGACCCTCAGCCTCGGGGGAACACCGGGGAGCTGTTTTTT
CDR3aa: CASSQDPQPRGNTGELFF
j_gene: TRBJ2-2
len: 18
d_gene: NA
v_gene: TRBV14
abundance: NA

CDR3nt: TGTGCCAGCAGGGCAACCGGGACACCTAACACTGAAGCTTTCTTT
CDR3aa: CASRATGTPNTEAFF
j_gene: TRBJ1-1
len: 15
d_gene: NA
v_gene: TRBV9
abundance: NA